Each of the 23 T cell receptor beta chains below was sequenced from the same sample in a study of CD8 T cells in ankylosing spondylitis. TCRdb re-analysed the 5' RACE reads in MiXCR, keeping a single row per CDR3 protein. Of around 160,000 distinct CDR3 sequences in the sample, 9.5% to 13% were seen once. The sequenced sample consisted of blood, either unsorted or a sorted T cell fraction (not recorded which). The receptors stem from a male donor with ankylosing spondylitis or in good health (not recorded which).

V gene TRBV11-2 combines with J gene TRBJ2-5; weak D call: TRBD1 (6 bases). Germline V gives CDR1 SGHAT, CDR2 FQNNGV. The CDR3 consists of 17 residues. Trimming removed 5 bases at V and 0 bases at J, with 19 bases between. This CDR3 is CASSLTGSPIYQETQYF. Written as DNA, the CDR3 is TGTGCCAGCAGCCTCACAGGGTCCCCTATTTACCAAGAGACCCAGTACTTC.

This clonotype was detected ten times or more. The chain links TRBV28 to TRBJ2-1; D gene uncertain. Trimming took 4 bases from V and 7 from J, leaving 2 bases between them. Germline CDR1 MDHEN, CDR2 SYDVKM. The CDR3 loop spans 10 amino acids. The CDR3 nucleotides read TGTGCCAGCAGTTATAATGAGCAGTTCTTC. This codes for CASSYNEQFF.

This clonotype was found a few times. The V and J genes are TRBV7-7 and TRBJ2-2, with a possible D match to TRBD2 (6 bases). Germline CDR1 is SSHAT and CDR2 is FNYEAQ (reference sequence). CDR3 length equals 14 residues. V was shortened by 5 bases and J by 8 bases, with 15 bases between the two germline ends. CDR3 nucleotides: TGTGCCAGCAGCCCAAGACCGGGAGCGGGGGAGCTGTTTTTT. This translates into CASSPRPGAGELFF.

This clonotype was recorded many times. The chain carries TRBV27 and TRBJ2-5; the D gene is possibly TRBD2 (6 bases). Trimming left V 3 bases short and J 5 bases short, with 10 bases between. The CDR3 loop spans 13 amino acids. Germline loops: CDR1 MNHEY, CDR2 SMNVEV (reference sequence). DNA for the CDR3: TGTGCCAGCAGTTTTGGGCGGGGTGAGACCCAGTACTTC. Its protein is CASSFGRGETQYF.

V is TRBV10-1 and J is TRBJ2-1, with D tentatively TRBD1 or TRBD2 (5 bases each). The V end was cut by 4 bases, the J end by 8 bases, with 12 bases between. CDR3 length: 13 residues. Germline V gives CDR1 WNHNN, CDR2 SYGVQD (reference sequence). In nucleotides, the CDR3 is TGCGCCAGCAGTGTCAACGAGGGGTATGAGCAGTTCTTC. It translates to CASSVNEGYEQFF.

This clonotype was counted at least ten times. The DNA for the CDR3 is TGCGCCAGCAGCCAAGATCACGGGAGCAATCAGCCCCAGCATTTT. It specifies CASSQDHGSNQPQHF. V usage is TRBV4-3 and J usage is TRBJ1-5, with no clear D. Germline loops: CDR1 LGHNA, CDR2 YSLEER. Trimming took off 0 bases at V and 1 base at J, with 7 bases between the two ends. The CDR3 is 15 residues long.

This clonotype was seen repeatedly, ten times or more. This rearrangement joins TRBV12-3 or TRBV12-4 to TRBJ2-5; D possibly corresponds to TRBD1 (5 bases). Trimming removed 5 bases at V and 1 base at J, with 20 bases between. This CDR3 spans 17 amino acids. DNA of the CDR3: TGTGCCAGCAGTCGCCAACCGACAGCCCGTGTCCAAGAGACCCAGTACTTC. This encodes CASSRQPTARVQETQYF.

The rearrangement links TRBV18 to TRBJ2-1; 7 nucleotides align to TRBD2. The CDR3 length is 17 residues. Per germline, CDR1 KGHSH and CDR2 LQKENI. The V and J ends lost 0 bases and 0 bases, in that order; junction bases with no gene match: 5. Here the CDR3 DNA reads TGTGCCAGCTCACCACCGGTTGGCGGGAGCTCCTACAATGAGCAGTTCTTC. Translation gives CASSPPVGGSSYNEQFF.

This clonotype was seen repeatedly, ten times or more. The CDR3 reads CASSPDFTGTGELFF. CDR3 coding DNA: TGCGCCAGCAGCCCTGACTTTACAGGGACCGGGGAGCTGTTTTTT. The J gene is TRBJ2-2, the V gene TRBV5-1; D is perhaps TRBD1 (6 bases). The CDR3 covers 15 residues. Trimming took off 4 bases at V and 5 bases at J, with 15 bases between the two ends. The germline gives CDR1 SGHRS, CDR2 YFSETQ.

Turning to this clonotype: This may be a read error: a much more frequent sequence differs by one nucleotide. J is TRBJ1-1 and V is TRBV11-2; 7 bases match TRBD1. Germline V lookup: CDR1 SGHAT, CDR2 FQNNGV. CDR3 length: 14 amino acids. In nucleotides, the CDR3 is TGTGCCGGCAGCTCAACAGGGGTAGGCACTGAAGCTTTCTTT. Amino acid sequence: CAGSSTGVGTEAFF.

The sample holds a few counts of this clonotype. The genes are TRBV5-1 and TRBJ2-7; possibly TRBD1 or TRBD2 for D (5 bases each). The length of the CDR3 is 16 residues. Germline CDR1 is SGHRS and CDR2 is YFSETQ. Between the trimmed V and J ends, which lost 0 bases and 8 bases, there was a span of 21 bases. This CDR3 is CASSLAGVGQGVKQYF. DNA of the CDR3: TGCGCCAGCAGCTTGGCCGGAGTGGGGCAGGGAGTAAAGCAGTACTTC.

This clonotype was seen many times. The rearrangement joins TRBV5-1 to TRBJ1-3; D gene unclear. Looked up from germline, CDR1 is SGHRS and CDR2 is YFSETQ. V gave up 4 bases and J gave up 2 bases, with 13 bases separating them. The CDR3 runs 15 residues. The CDR3 reads CASSVGPGAGNTIYF. The CDR3 DNA follows: TGCGCCAGCAGCGTAGGGCCGGGCGCTGGAAACACCATATATTTT.

Many counts were recorded for this clonotype. The genes are TRBV5-1 and TRBJ2-1, with D uncertain. The CDR3 totals 13 residues. Germline CDR1 is SGHRS and CDR2 is YFSETQ. V lost 1 base and J lost 9, with 11 bases in between. The CDR3 region is CASSLNRLTEQFF. The CDR3 DNA sequence: TGCGCCAGCAGCTTGAACCGCCTCACTGAGCAGTTCTTC. The full variable domain, its missing parts supplied by reference TRBV5-1 and TRBJ2-1, is KAGVTQTPRYLIKTRGQQVTLSCSPISGHRSVSWYQQTPGQGLQFLFEYFSETQRNKGNFPGRFSGRQFSNSRSEMNVSTLELGDSALYLCASSLNRLTEQFFGPGTRLTVL.

The chain links TRBV28 to TRBJ2-4, with D uncertain. The CDR3 runs 15 residues. The V gene lost 6 bases and the J gene lost 0 bases, with 12 bases spanning the gap. CDR1 and CDR2 from the germline V gene are MDHEN and SYDVKM. The DNA for the CDR3 is TGTGCCAGCAGCCTCCCCGGGCTAGCCAAAAACATTCAGTACTTC. Translation: CASSLPGLAKNIQYF.

The V call is TRBV7-9, the J call TRBJ1-2; no clear D gene. The CDR3 loop spans 13 amino acids. CDR1 and CDR2 from the germline V gene are SEHNR and FQNEAQ (reference sequence). With 2 bases removed from V and 4 bases from J, the gap between germline ends came to 8 bases. The CDR3 sequence: CASSLPETYGYTF. CDR3 DNA: TGTGCCAGCAGCTTACCGGAGACCTATGGCTACACCTTC.

This clonotype came up many times. The chain combines TRBV7-2 with TRBJ1-1; no firm D call. The V end lost 2 bases, the J end lost 5 bases, and 9 bases lay between the germline ends. This CDR3 comprises 13 residues. CDR1 and CDR2 from the germline V gene are SGHTA and FQGNSA. Here the CDR3 DNA reads TGTGCCAGCAGCTTAAGATCAGAAACTGAAGCTTTCTTT. This encodes CASSLRSETEAFF.

This clonotype was detected many times. J is TRBJ2-3 and V is TRBV12-3 or TRBV12-4, with D unclear. This CDR3 spans 15 amino acids. Between the trimmed V and J ends, which lost 8 bases and 3 bases, there was a span of 18 bases. CDR3 DNA: TGTGCCAGCCGGAAGCAGGCAGGTCGGACAGATACGCAGTATTTT. Protein sequence: CASRKQAGRTDTQYF.

V is TRBV3-1 and J is TRBJ2-3, with 7 bases lining up with TRBD1. The CDR3 spans 15 residues. Germline V gene lookup returns CDR1 LGHDT and CDR2 YNNKEL (reference sequence). The V and J ends lost 4 bases and 4 bases, in that order; junction bases with no gene match: 8. The CDR3 coding sequence is TGTGCCAGCAGCCCCGGGACAGCATTTGCAGATACGCAGTATTTT. This codes for CASSPGTAFADTQYF.

This clonotype was seen more than once but under ten times. This chain links TRBV6-5 with TRBJ2-7; 16 bases fit TRBD2. CDR3 length: 18 residues. J gave up 2 bases and V 2 bases, and 6 bases lay outside the gene matches. Looked up from germline, CDR1 is MNHEY and CDR2 is SVGAGI. The CDR3 DNA reads TGTGCCAGCAGTTACCAGGGACTAGCGGGAGGGCCAACCTACGAGCAGTACTTC. Its protein is CASSYQGLAGGPTYEQYF.

This clonotype was recorded many times. The chain joins TRBV5-1 to TRBJ2-1, with 9 bases matching TRBD2. Trimming cost V 4 bases and J 1 base; bases outside gene matches: 3. The CDR3 has 15 amino acids. The germline V gene has CDR1 SGHRS and CDR2 YFSETQ. CDR3: CASSPSGTSYNEQFF. The CDR3, as DNA: TGCGCCAGCAGCCCTAGCGGGACGTCCTACAATGAGCAGTTCTTC.

This clonotype was seen more than once but under ten times. The chain joins TRBV20-1 to TRBJ1-6, with D perhaps matching TRBD1 (5 bases). From germline, CDR1 is DFQATT and CDR2 SNEGSKA (reference sequence). This CDR3 is 15 amino acids long. Trimming took 6 bases from V and 4 from J, leaving 16 bases between them. DNA of the CDR3: TGCAGTGCCCCGGGGCAGCCCGATTATAATTCACCCCTCCACTTT. This sequence encodes CSAPGQPDYNSPLHF.

The CDR3 here is CASTPSGTLAKNIQYF. CDR3 nucleotides: TGTGCCAGCACCCCTAGCGGGACCTTAGCCAAAAACATTCAGTACTTC. This sequence joins TRBV6-2 or TRBV6-3 and TRBJ2-4, with 9 bases fitting TRBD2. The CDR3 runs to 16 residues. Germline V lookup: CDR1 MNHEY, CDR2 SVGEGT. Trimming took 7 bases from V and 0 from J; bases not matched to a gene: 7.

The table lists this clonotype with many counts. This chain uses TRBV5-5 with TRBJ1-4, with 8 positions matching TRBD1. With 2 bases clipped from V and 7 bases from J, the junction kept 7 bases outside the gene matches. The CDR3 has 15 residues. CDR1 SGHKS and CDR2 YYEKEE come from the germline V gene (reference sequence). The CDR3 reads CASSLQGGLGEKLFF. CDR3 sequence (DNA): TGTGCCAGCAGCTTACAGGGGGGGCTTGGTGAAAAACTGTTTTTT.